The 22 T cell receptor beta chains reported below all come from one sample, sequenced in a study of blood T cell repertoires in COVID-19. Data came from immunoSEQ multiplex PCR; TCRdb stores just in-frame clones and leaves some out. The data hold more than 150,000 clones, with over 80% observed a single time. Specimen: PBMCs or T cells enriched from blood (not recorded which). These receptors were obtained from a woman aged 60-70 years who had recovered from COVID-19.

CDR3 sequence reads: CASSQSLALLSYEQYF. CDR3 nucleotides: TGCGCCAGCAGCCAGTCGCTAGCCCTTCTTTCCTACGAGCAGTACTTC. The chain has TRBV4-1 and TRBJ2-7; a possible D gene is TRBD2 (5 bases). CDR1 is MGHRA and CDR2 is YSYEKL in the germline V gene. The ends were cut back, 3 bases at V and 1 base at J, with 16 bases in the middle. The CDR3 sequence is 16 residues long.

The chain couples TRBV14 to TRBJ1-4, with D possibly TRBD1 on 5 matching bases. Germline values: CDR1 SGHDN, CDR2 FVKESK. The CDR3 runs to 16 residues. Trimming removed 5 bases from V and 5 bases from J, with 18 bases in between. CDR3 in amino acids: CASSSILGGVNEKLFF. CDR3 sequence (DNA): TGTGCCAGCAGCTCCATCCTGGGGGGAGTCAATGAAAAACTGTTTTTT.

V is TRBV23-1 and J is TRBJ1-6, with 8 bases lining up with TRBD1. TRBV23-1 is given ORF status, its function remaining uncertain. The CDR3 is 22 amino acids. Losses at the gene ends were 3 bases for V and 7 bases for J; bases not matched to a gene: 26. This CDR3 is CASSQALWSTTGTGLPNSPLHF. DNA of the CDR3: TGCGCCAGCAGTCAGGCTCTTTGGTCGACGACCGGGACAGGCCTCCCGAATTCACCCCTCCACTTT.

This clone was picked up a small number of times. DNA of the CDR3: TGTGCCAGTAGTATCAGGGGCACCATATATTTT. Its translation is CASSIRGTIYF. The chain couples TRBV19 to TRBJ1-3; maybe TRBD1 (6 bases). Germline lookup yields CDR1 LNHDA and CDR2 SQIVND (reference sequence). CDR3 size: 11 residues. Trimming stripped 3 bases from V and 9 bases from J, with 6 bases between.

The chain joins TRBV5-1 to TRBJ2-1; 9 nucleotides line up with TRBD1. This CDR3 has 15 residues. The trim removed 5 bases at V and 6 bases at J, leaving 9 bases unmatched. Germline V gives CDR1 SGHRS, CDR2 YFSETQ. As DNA, the CDR3 is TGCGCCAGCAGACGAACGGGACAGGGACCCAATGAGCAGTTCTTC. This gives the protein CASRRTGQGPNEQFF.

This clone was seen a single time. The J gene is TRBJ1-1, the V gene TRBV10-3; no clear D gene. This CDR3 has 12 amino acids. V lost 9 bases and J 2 bases, leaving 10 bases between the germline ends. The germline CDR1 and CDR2 sequences are ENHRY and SYGVKD. CDR3 coding DNA: TGTGCCATTCGGGGTAGTAACACTGAAGCTTTCTTT. It codes for CAIRGSNTEAFF.

The genes are TRBV28 and TRBJ1-4; D not certain. V lost 7 bases to trimming and J lost 7 bases, with 16 bases between them. CDR1 MDHEN and CDR2 SYDVKM come from the germline V gene. This CDR3 spans 14 amino acids. Written as DNA, the CDR3 is TGTGCCAGCAACCCCGGGAGGGCGAGTGAAAAACTGTTTTTT. Its translation is CASNPGRASEKLFF.

V usage is TRBV4-1 and J usage is TRBJ1-2; D unclear. The V end was cut by 1 base, the J end by 8 bases, with 14 bases between. This CDR3 spans 14 amino acids. Germline CDR1 MGHRA, CDR2 YSYEKL. The CDR3 protein is CASSQVASPRGYTF. The CDR3 bases are TGCGCCAGCAGCCAAGTCGCGTCCCCGAGGGGCTACACCTTC.

The V and J genes are TRBV30 and TRBJ2-5, with 9 bases identical to TRBD2. Germline loops: CDR1 GTSNPN, CDR2 SVGIG (reference sequence). The V gene end was trimmed by 7 bases and the J gene end by 1 base; junction bases not matched to a gene: 1. The CDR3 spans 12 residues. The CDR3 nucleotides are TGTGCCTCGGGACTAGCCCAAGAGACCCAGTACTTC. It yields the protein CASGLAQETQYF.

The CDR3, as DNA: TGTGCCAGCAGCGGCACAGGGGGTGGAGATGAAAAACTGTTTTTT. It codes for CASSGTGGGDEKLFF. The chain has TRBV5-5 and TRBJ1-4; TRBD1 matches 8 bases. The CDR3 runs 15 residues. With V trimmed by 4 bases and J by 6 bases, 8 bases remained unmatched. The germline gives CDR1 SGHKS, CDR2 YYEKEE (reference sequence).

The V call is TRBV6-1, the J call TRBJ1-2; possibly TRBD1 for D (5 bases). The CDR3 extends over 14 amino acids. Germline V CDR1 and CDR2: MNHNS, SASEGT. V lost 3 bases to trimming and J lost 0 bases, with 8 bases between them. The CDR3 region is CASSDMTANYGYTF. The CDR3 DNA is TGTGCCAGCAGTGATATGACAGCTAACTATGGCTACACCTTC.

V usage is TRBV30 and J usage is TRBJ1-2; D might be TRBD1 (6 bases). V lost 2 bases to trimming and J lost 6 bases, with 10 bases between them. The CDR3 sequence is 12 residues long. Germline lookup yields CDR1 GTSNPN and CDR2 SVGIG (reference sequence). The CDR3, as DNA: TGTGCCTGGAGTCGGGGGGCCGATGGCTACACCTTC. This gives the protein CAWSRGADGYTF.

The V call is TRBV5-4, the J call TRBJ1-3; D uncertain. The CDR3 is made up of 17 amino acids. The germline V and J ends were trimmed by 0 bases and 2 bases, with 15 bases remaining between them. In germline, CDR1 is SGHNT, CDR2 YYREEE (reference sequence). This CDR3 is CASSLGLEGYTGNTIYF. The CDR3 DNA reads as TGTGCCAGCAGCTTGGGTTTGGAGGGCTACACTGGAAACACCATATATTTT.

This clone was counted between two and nine times. V is TRBV6-5 and J is TRBJ1-5; no firm D call. The length of the CDR3 is 13 residues. The germline gives CDR1 MNHEY, CDR2 SVGAGI. Trimming shortened V by 6 bases and J by 8 bases, and 14 bases separated the two germline ends. For the CDR3, the DNA is TGTGCCAGCAGGACGGTAGCTCTGGAGCCCCAGCATTTT. Protein: CASRTVALEPQHF.

The rearrangement uses TRBV27 and TRBJ1-5, with TRBD1 as a possible D gene (6 bases). Between the trimmed V and J ends, which lost 5 bases and 2 bases, there was a span of 10 bases. The germline gives CDR1 MNHEY, CDR2 SMNVEV (reference sequence). The CDR3 is 14 amino acids. Here the CDR3 reads CASSAYRGNQPQHF. DNA of the CDR3: TGTGCCAGCAGTGCCTACAGGGGCAATCAGCCCCAGCATTTT.

This clone was detected only once. The J gene is TRBJ2-4, the V gene TRBV4-1; TRBD2 is a possible D gene (5 bases). The CDR3 totals 15 residues. Deletions cut 1 base from V and 8 bases from J, with 15 bases between. Germline CDR1 and CDR2: MGHRA and YSYEKL. CDR3 nucleotides: TGCGCCAGCAGCCAAGGGCGGGCGTCAGGCCACATTCAGTACTTC. Residues: CASSQGRASGHIQYF.

This rearrangement joins TRBV27 to TRBJ1-2, with no clear D. V was pared by 6 bases and J by 6 bases, with 11 bases between. From germline, CDR1 is MNHEY and CDR2 SMNVEV (reference sequence). CDR3 length equals 12 residues. The CDR3 nucleotides read TGTGCCAGCAGGGTTAGAGGGCATGGCTACACCTTC. Translating it yields CASRVRGHGYTF.

This clone came up once. The V call is TRBV3-1 (or the pseudogene TRBV3-2), the J call TRBJ1-1, with D hard to call. Trimming stripped 5 bases from V and 1 base from J, with 14 bases between. The CDR3 consists of 15 residues. Germline CDR1 reads LGHDT; CDR2 reads YNNKEL (reference sequence). CDR3 amino acids: CASSSGKGWNTEAFF. CDR3 nucleotide sequence: TGTGCCAGCAGCTCGGGAAAGGGTTGGAACACTGAAGCTTTCTTT.

This chain joins TRBV4-2 and TRBJ2-3; 9 bases are a match to TRBD2. This CDR3 comprises 16 residues. Germline CDR1 is LGHNA and CDR2 is YNFKEQ. Unmatched junction bases numbered 8, after V lost 4 bases and J lost 3 bases. The CDR3: CASSRDSGSRTDTQYF. The DNA for the CDR3 is TGTGCCAGCAGCCGGGATAGCGGGAGTCGGACAGATACGCAGTATTTT.

The chain recombines TRBV2 with TRBJ2-1; the match to TRBD2 covers 9 bases. Losses at the gene ends were 3 bases for V and 7 bases for J; bases not matched to a gene: 7. This CDR3 has 15 amino acids. Germline loops: CDR1 SNHLY, CDR2 FYNNEI. The DNA for the CDR3 is TGTGCCAGCAGTGAGCTAGCGGGAAGAGAGAATGAGCAGTTCTTC. Protein: CASSELAGRENEQFF.

The rearrangement links TRBV5-5 to TRBJ1-5; 9 bases agree with TRBD1. Germline trimming cut 3 bases from V and 4 bases from J; bases unmatched to any gene: 5. Germline V gene sequence: CDR1 SGHKS, CDR2 YYEKEE (reference sequence). The length of the CDR3 is 15 residues. The CDR3 DNA reads TGTGCCAGCAGCTGGGGACAGGGAGCAAATCAGCCCCAGCATTTT. Amino acids: CASSWGQGANQPQHF.

This chain uses TRBV2 with TRBJ1-1, with D maybe TRBD1 (5 bases). The CDR3 runs to 14 residues. Looked up from germline, CDR1 is SNHLY and CDR2 is FYNNEI. Trimming removed 4 bases at V and 4 bases at J, with 13 bases between. CDR3 nucleotides: TGTGCCAGCAGTGCCGGAGGGGTCGGCACTGAAGCTTTCTTT. This encodes CASSAGGVGTEAFF.